Each of the 7 T cell receptor beta chains below was sequenced from the same sample in a study of cytomegalovirus exposure and HLA in healthy donors. Vbeta (60) and Jbeta (13) primers were used in the PCR. Data came from immunoSEQ multiplex PCR; TCRdb stores just in-frame clones and leaves some out. Of about 130,000 clones listed, around 80% were seen once; the top ten hold about 1.8%. The sequencing sample was made of PBMCs. The source is a woman aged 35 to 49 in good health and CMV-seronegative.

As to this clone: The same CDR3 can be traced to other DNA sequences in this sample. V gene TRBV15 combines with J gene TRBJ1-1; 9 nucleotides agree with TRBD1. The germline gives CDR1 LNHNV, CDR2 YYDKDF (reference sequence). Trimming cost V 3 bases and J 1 base; bases outside gene matches: 0. CDR3 size: 14 residues. This chain's CDR3 is CATSRDRGNTEAFF. In nucleotides, the CDR3 is TGTGCCACCAGCAGGGACAGGGGGAACACTGAAGCTTTCTTT.

The rearrangement joins TRBV28 to TRBJ1-2; perhaps TRBD1 as D (5 bases). Germline CDR1 and CDR2: MDHEN and SYDVKM. There are 13 residues in the CDR3. The V end was cut by 6 bases, the J end by 5 bases, with 13 bases between. As DNA, the CDR3 is TGTGCCAGCAGCTCATCTGGGACTTATGGCTACACCTTC. Its protein product is CASSSSGTYGYTF.

V gene TRBV28 combines with J gene TRBJ1-1, with D perhaps matching TRBD1 (6 bases). CDR1 MDHEN and CDR2 SYDVKM come from the germline V gene. The CDR3 is 14 residues long. V was trimmed by 5 bases and J by 1 base, leaving 11 bases between them. CDR3 residues: CASSRPGQNTEAFF. The CDR3 DNA is TGTGCCAGCAGTCGTCCGGGACAGAACACTGAAGCTTTCTTT.

This chain uses TRBV18 with TRBJ2-2, with D maybe TRBD2 (6 bases). Germline CDR1 reads KGHSH; CDR2 reads LQKENI. CDR3 length: 16 residues. V lost 0 bases and J lost 5, with 13 bases in between. In DNA form, the CDR3 reads TGTGCCAGCTCACCACCGGGCACGGCGGGGACCGGGGAGCTGTTTTTT. Translated: CASSPPGTAGTGELFF.

This clone was recorded a few times. The chain joins TRBV28 to TRBJ2-6; D ambiguous. Germline V gene lookup returns CDR1 MDHEN and CDR2 SYDVKM. CDR3 size: 15 residues. V lost 3 bases to trimming and J lost 2 bases, with 8 bases between them. The chain's CDR3 is CASSFLRAGANVLTF. The CDR3 region has the DNA TGTGCCAGCAGTTTTCTTCGGGCTGGGGCCAACGTCCTGACTTTC.

The CDR3 coding sequence is TGTGCCAGCAGTTTAGACCGGGACAGGGAGTTCCACGAGCAGTACTTC. This codes for CASSLDRDREFHEQYF. This chain connects TRBV28 to TRBJ2-7, with 9 bases lining up with TRBD1. From germline, CDR1 is MDHEN and CDR2 SYDVKM. The V and J ends lost 2 bases and 5 bases, in that order; junction bases with no gene match: 10. The length of the CDR3 is 16 residues. The full variable domain, in which reference TRBV28 and TRBJ2-7 provide the parts outside the CDR3, is DVKVTQSSRYLVKRTGEKVFLECVQDMDHENMFWYRQDPGLGLRLIYFSYDVKMKEKGDIPEGYSVSREKKERFSLILESASTNQTSMYLCASSLDRDREFHEQYFGPGTRLTVT.

The gene calls are TRBV5-1 and TRBJ2-7; TRBD2 matches at 7 bases. The CDR3 totals 14 residues. Germline V gene data show CDR1 as SGHRS and CDR2 as YFSETQ. V was pared by 4 bases and J by 3 bases, with 7 bases of the junction left unmatched. CDR3: CASSPSGTNYEQYF. The CDR3 DNA reads TGCGCCAGCAGCCCTAGCGGAACGAACTACGAGCAGTACTTC.